This T cell receptor (beta chain) comes out of a study of T cell responses to AZD1222 COVID-19 vaccine. General study points: Females made up more of the donors, who were largely white British, and clonal diversity may have come out too low. The number of AZD1222 recipients seropositive at baseline was only 6 or 7. All repertoire sampling was performed exclusively after the peak T cell response.

Comment on this clone: The antigen remains undetermined.

Germline V CDR1 and CDR2: LNHDA, SQIVND (reference sequence). The ends lost 3 bases at V and 1 base at J; junction bases unmatched: 6. The CDR3 is 16 amino acids. Only in-frame clones appear in the TCRdb table, and some are missing; sequencing was by immunoSEQ multiplex PCR. The table records 85,000 to 100,000 clones, more than 75% of them present only once. The V gene is TRBV19, the J gene TRBJ2-1; 7 bases are shared with TRBD2. The sequence was obtained from an adult in good health. The specimen comprised peripheral blood, sampled on day 0 of AZD1222 vaccination. The CDR3: CASSIQAGLSYNEQFF. The CDR3, as DNA: TGTGCCAGTAGTATCCAAGCGGGACTTTCCTACAATGAGCAGTTCTTC.